These T cell receptor beta chains were read from a single sample in a study of blood T cells in healthy people across ages. TCRdb analysed the 5' RACE reads with MiXCR anew, one entry per CDR3 protein. The data contain about 1.7 million distinct CDR3 sequences, about 30% of them seen just once; the ten biggest clones take up 7.7%. Material: blood. Receptors were obtained from a woman aged 25 to 39 in good health. Each CDR3 is given without its conserved first and last residue.

V: TRBV27; length: 10; CDR3: ASRMWPLEQF
V: TRBV15; length: 16; CDR3: ATSTPTGLAGSRETQY
V: TRBV9; length: 14; CDR3: ASSVGSGRPTDTQY
V: TRBV20-1; length: 14; CDR3: SVSAASGGAYNEQF
V: TRBV27; length: 15; CDR3: ASSLYPSTSPVEGYT
V: TRBV11-2; length: 13; CDR3: ASSPRLQVTDTQY
V: TRBV12-3/TRBV12-4; length: 12; CDR3: ASSVRGMLNEQY
V: TRBV2; length: 13; CDR3: ASSETGIGNEKLF
V: TRBV29-1; length: 11; CDR3: SCARKLDTEAF
V: TRBV5-1; length: 11; CDR3: ASSLYNNYGYT
V: TRBV7-2; length: 12; CDR3: ASSLQGATYEQY
V: TRBV7-8; length: 12; CDR3: ASSLGGRGDIQY
V: TRBV7-9; length: 13; CDR3: ASSSSGRDPYEQY
V: TRBV6-5; length: 14; CDR3: ASSPEGLSYNSPLH